These 30 T cell receptor delta chains share one sample of origin, sequenced in a study of gamma-delta T cells after stem cell transplantation. TCRdb re-analyzed the RT-PCR reads via CATT. The data contain 3,400 or so delta-chain clones, less than 25% of them singletons. Sequenced input: gamma-delta T cells. These receptors came from a human donor. It is not recorded whose cells these are; they may come from a transplant donor.

This clone ranks as medium-sized. Other DNA sequences from this sample encode an identical CDR3 as well. The chain employs TRDV2 and TRDJ1; TRDD3 might be the D (5 bases). The CDR3 runs to 14 residues. Germline CDR1 is GEAIGNYY and CDR2 is EKD. Trimming removed 4 bases from V and 2 bases from J, with 13 bases in between. The CDR3 nucleotides read TGTGCCTGTGATTCCGTACTGGTAACCGATAAACTCATCTTT. It translates to CACDSVLVTDKLIF.

The count of this clone is one. This may stem from a read error, because a much larger clone lies one nucleotide away. This chain links TRDV1 with TRDJ2; tentative D call: TRDD2 (6 bases). Deletions cut 0 bases from V and 7 bases from J, with 36 bases between. The CDR3 consists of 23 residues. CDR1 and CDR2 from the germline V gene are TSWWSYY and QGS. For the CDR3, the DNA is TGTGCTCTTGGGGAACTAGTTCCTTCCAGTAACACTCTGCCTCCCTTCGGTATAGCACAACTCTTCTTT. Amino acid sequence: CALGELVPSSNTLPPFGIAQLFF.

A word on this clone: Its ends do not fully match the called genes, so a read error is possible. This sequence joins TRDV1 and TRDJ1; 8 bases are shared with TRDD3. The CDR3 length is 24 residues. The germline CDR1 and CDR2 sequences are TSWWSYY and QGS. CDR3 sequence: CALGEPPNGGPTGRLGALRGKLIF. CDR3 nucleotide sequence: TGTGCTCTTGGGGAACCCCCAAATGGTGGGCCTACAGGACGACTGGGGGCCCTAAGGGGTAAACTCATTTTT.

The chain employs TRDV2 and TRDJ1; 7 bases fit TRDD3. Trimming took 1 base from V and 0 from J; bases not matched to a gene: 13. This CDR3 contains 18 residues. Germline CDR1 and CDR2: GEAIGNYY and EKD. CDR3 bases: TGTGCCTGTGACACACTGGATTGGGGGAACCCGTACACCGATAAACTCATCTTT. This gives the protein CACDTLDWGNPYTDKLIF.

With regard to this clone: The protein TCRdb gives is from a much larger clone and does not agree with this DNA's translation at residue 5, likely a read error; the protein shown here comes from the DNA. The rearrangement joins TRDV2 to TRDJ1; a weak D match, TRDD3 (5 bases). Germline V gene data show CDR1 as GEAIGNYY and CDR2 as EKD. V lost 3 bases to trimming and J lost 4 bases, with 20 bases between them. The CDR3 sequence is 16 residues long. The DNA for the CDR3 is TGTGCCTGTGACTCCATTCCACCCGGTACTGGCGATAAACTCATCTTT. Translating gives CACDSIPPGTGDKLIF.

This clone is termed medium-sized. The chain links TRDV2 to TRDJ1, with 13 bases lining up with TRDD3. Germline values: CDR1 GEAIGNYY, CDR2 EKD. J gave up 4 bases and V 0 bases, and 19 bases lay outside the gene matches. This CDR3 comprises 21 residues. CDR3 coding DNA: TGTGCCTGTGACACCGTCTCTTCTCAGCCCGAGACTGGGGGATACGGCGATAAACTCATCTTT. Translation gives CACDTVSSQPETGGYGDKLIF.

The genes are TRDV2 and TRDJ1, with 11 positions matching TRDD3. CDR1 and CDR2 (germline): GEAIGNYY, EKD. With 5 bases clipped from V and 9 bases from J, the junction kept 10 bases outside the gene matches. The CDR3 extends over 14 amino acids. The CDR3, as DNA: TGTGCCTGTGTCGAACTGGGGGATAAGTCGGAACTCATCTTT. The encoded protein is CACVELGDKSELIF.

The CDR3 loop is CACDLLGENTDKLIF. In DNA form, the CDR3 reads TGTGCCTGTGACTTACTGGGGGAGAACACCGATAAACTCATCTTT. This chain connects TRDV2 to TRDJ1; 9 nucleotides agree with TRDD3. In germline, CDR1 is GEAIGNYY, CDR2 EKD. The CDR3 runs to 15 residues. V lost 3 bases, J lost 0 bases, and 4 bases stayed unmatched.

This clone is classed as medium-sized. V gene TRDV2 combines with J gene TRDJ3, with 7 bases identical to TRDD3. This CDR3 is 19 amino acids long. Germline V lookup: CDR1 GEAIGNYY, CDR2 EKD. V was clipped by 0 bases and J by 0 bases; unmatched bases: 7. The CDR3 DNA sequence: TGTGCCTGTGACACCGTGGGGGAAGGGGACTCCTGGGACACCCGACAGATGTTTTTC. It is translated as CACDTVGEGDSWDTRQMFF.

This clone is medium-sized by share. The V and J genes are TRAV29/DV5 and TRDJ1; no clear D. The V end was cut by 0 bases, the J end by 1 base, with 13 bases between. Germline CDR1 reads NSMFDY; CDR2 reads ISSIKDK. This CDR3 comprises 15 residues. The CDR3 DNA sequence: TGTGCAGCAAGCGCCTGGACCACTAGCACCGATAAACTCATCTTT. This translates into CAASAWTTSTDKLIF.

Judged by abundance, this clone is medium-sized (0.01 to 0.1%). The genes are TRDV2 and TRDJ1; 11 bases line up with TRDD3. Losses at the gene ends were 3 bases for V and 3 bases for J; bases not matched to a gene: 5. CDR1 and CDR2 (germline): GEAIGNYY, EKD. This CDR3 is 15 amino acids long. CDR3 amino acids: CACDVLGDKSDKLIF. In nucleotides, the CDR3 is TGTGCCTGTGACGTACTGGGGGATAAATCCGATAAACTCATCTTT.

The chain recombines TRDV1 with TRDJ1; TRDD3 aligns across 10 bases. Germline CDR1 and CDR2: TSWWSYY and QGS. The length of the CDR3 is 18 residues. V lost 4 bases, J lost 0 bases, and 11 bases stayed unmatched. The chain's CDR3 is CALGVITGGSQYTDKLIF. The CDR3 region has the DNA TGTGCTCTTGGGGTTATTACTGGGGGATCCCAGTACACCGATAAACTCATCTTT.

This chain connects TRDV2 to TRDJ1, with D unclear. The CDR3 extends over 15 amino acids. Per the germline V gene, CDR1 is GEAIGNYY and CDR2 is EKD. V lost 0 bases and J 4 bases, leaving 14 bases between the germline ends. The CDR3 here is CACDTVGGVDDKLIF. The CDR3 bases are TGTGCCTGTGACACCGTGGGTGGAGTAGACGATAAACTCATCTTT.

Concerning this clone: TCRdb lists the protein of a much larger clone for this DNA, which differs at residue 10, so this is likely a read error; the protein given here is translated from the DNA itself. The rearrangement joins TRDV2 to TRDJ1, with 9 bases lining up with TRDD3. V was clipped by 0 bases and J by 1 base; unmatched bases: 11. This CDR3 is 18 amino acids long. Germline V gene lookup returns CDR1 GEAIGNYY and CDR2 EKD. The CDR3: CACDTLNWGTRGTDKLIF. DNA for the CDR3: TGTGCCTGTGACACCCTCAACTGGGGGACACGAGGCACCGATAAACTCATCTTT.

The chain links TRDV2 to TRDJ1; D might be TRDD3 (6 bases). The CDR3 totals 19 residues. CDR1 and CDR2 (germline): GEAIGNYY, EKD. Trimming took 1 base from V and 2 from J, leaving 25 bases between them. CDR3 in DNA: TGTGCCTGTGACACGGTTGGGGGCCTCCACCCGGTGCTTACCGATAAACTCATCTTT. Translation: CACDTVGGLHPVLTDKLIF.

A few counts support this clone. A single base is all that separates this from a far larger clone, so a read error is likely. This sample includes further DNA sequences coding for the same CDR3. The V gene is TRDV2, the J gene TRDJ1; D possibly corresponds to TRDD3 (5 bases). The germline CDR1 and CDR2 sequences are GEAIGNYY and EKD. The CDR3 is 15 residues long. The CDR3 region has the DNA TGTGCCTGTGACAGGCTGGGCCCTCAGGCCGATAAGCTCATCTTT. It translates to CACDRLGPQADKLIF.

On this clone itself: A far bigger clonotype differs at one base, so this is likely a read error. Within the sample, other DNA sequences also encode this same CDR3. V usage is TRDV1 and J usage is TRDJ1; 7 bases agree with TRDD3. Germline V lookup: CDR1 TSWWSYY, CDR2 QGS. V shed 7 bases and J 0 bases; nucleotides not matched to a gene: 20. CDR3 size: 19 residues. CDR3 sequence: CALAPCTGDTPLYTDKLIF. The DNA for the CDR3 is TGTGCTCTTGCGCCGTGTACTGGGGACACCCCCCTGTACACCGATAAACTCATCTTT.

The sample holds a few counts of this clone. The V and J genes are TRDV1 and TRDJ1; TRDD3 agrees at 8 bases. This CDR3 contains 19 residues. CDR1 is TSWWSYY, CDR2 QGS, per germline. Trimming cost V 4 bases and J 0 bases; bases outside gene matches: 16. CDR3 in DNA: TGTGCTCTTGGGGGACGTGGGAGTCTGGGGGAACCGTACACCGATAAACTCATCTTT. Amino acid sequence: CALGGRGSLGEPYTDKLIF.

On this clone itself: With only one base between it and a far larger clone, this is likely a read error. Other DNA sequences in the sample encode the same CDR3. The chain employs TRDV2 and TRDJ1; 12 bases line up with TRDD3. Germline CDR1 and CDR2: GEAIGNYY and EKD. The CDR3 loop spans 16 amino acids. Losses at the gene ends were 3 bases for V and 3 bases for J; bases not matched to a gene: 7. The CDR3 region is CACDLLGDTSPDKLIF. The CDR3 DNA is TGTGCCTGTGACTTACTGGGGGATACAAGCCCCGATAAACTCATCTTT.

By its share, this clone is medium-sized. The V call is TRDV1, the J call TRDJ1; D remains ambiguous. Germline CDR1 reads TSWWSYY; CDR2 reads QGS. The CDR3 has 14 residues. Trimming pared 10 bases from V and 0 bases from J, leaving 15 bases between. CDR3 coding DNA: TGTGCTCCGCCGGGCGTTTCGTACACCGATAAACTCATCTTT. It specifies CAPPGVSYTDKLIF.

In the case of this clone: This may come from a read error, since a much larger clone is one base off. This sample also contains other DNA sequences that code for the same CDR3. The chain has TRDV1 and TRDJ1, with TRDD2 matching 9 bases. The CDR3 consists of 16 residues. Germline loops: CDR1 TSWWSYY, CDR2 QGS. Here the CDR3 DNA reads TGTGCCCTTGGGACGCCTTCCTACGACAGTTACTGGGAACTCATCTTT. It encodes CALGTPSYDSYWELIF.

A note on this clone: TCRdb shows a much larger clone's protein in place of this DNA's translation, and the two differ at residue 3, likely through a read error; the protein shown is translated from the DNA. This sequence joins TRDV2 and TRDJ2, with D possibly TRDD3 on 5 matching bases. The CDR3 is 16 residues long. CDR1 and CDR2 from the germline V gene are GEAIGNYY and EKD. DNA of the CDR3: TGTGCCCGTGACACCGTTGGGGCCCGTGTGGCAGCACAACTCTTCTTT. Translated, it gives CARDTVGARVAAQLFF.

This clone qualifies as medium-sized. The V call is TRDV1, the J call TRDJ1; D is ambiguous. Germline CDR1 is TSWWSYY and CDR2 is QGS. Trimming took off 0 bases at V and 4 bases at J, with 15 bases between the two ends. The CDR3 sequence is 16 residues long. The CDR3 spells CALGELRLTVIDKLIF. In DNA form, the CDR3 reads TGTGCTCTTGGGGAACTAAGGCTAACTGTAATCGATAAACTCATCTTT.

Turning to this clone: TCRdb pairs this DNA with a much larger clone's protein that differs at residue 4, likely a read error; the protein shown was translated from the DNA. The V call is TRDV2, the J call TRDJ1, with TRDD3 identical over 13 bases. In germline, CDR1 is GEAIGNYY, CDR2 EKD. Losses at the gene ends were 5 bases for V and 7 bases for J; bases not matched to a gene: 12. CDR3 length: 16 amino acids. The CDR3 sequence is CACGTLILGDTGKLIF. In DNA, the CDR3 is TGTGCCTGTGGCACGCTAATACTGGGGGATACGGGTAAACTCATCTTT.

This clone was observed many times. Given a far larger clone just one base away, this is likely a sequencing read error. The chain carries TRDV1 and TRDJ1; 9 bases map to TRDD3. J gave up 0 bases and V 3 bases, and 29 bases lay outside the gene matches. Germline-derived CDR1 and CDR2 are TSWWSYY and QGS. CDR3 length equals 24 residues. CDR3 DNA: TGTGCTCTTGGGGACTTTCCTACGAGCATACCTATACTGGGGGAGATCAGGTACACCGATAAACTCATCTTT. Translation: CALGDFPTSIPILGEIRYTDKLIF.

This clone was recorded a few times. One base separates it from a far larger clone, so it is likely a read error. Other DNA sequences within the sample encode an identical CDR3. The rearrangement uses TRDV1 and TRDJ1; 9 nucleotides agree with TRDD3. Trimming at V came to 3 bases and at J to 0 bases, leaving 29 bases not matched to a gene. This CDR3 is 24 amino acids long. The germline gives CDR1 TSWWSYY, CDR2 QGS. The CDR3 sequence is CALGDFPTNIPILGEIRYTDKLIF. CDR3 in DNA: TGTGCTCTTGGGGACTTTCCTACGAACATACCCATACTGGGGGAGATCAGGTACACCGATAAACTCATCTTT.

By share, this clone counts as large. The chain couples TRDV2 to TRDJ1; D call uncertain. The CDR3 consists of 18 residues. Germline CDR1 and CDR2: GEAIGNYY and EKD. V dropped 3 bases and J dropped 1 base, with 23 bases sitting between them. CDR3 residues: CACDPVSGPRVVTDKLIF. The CDR3 bases are TGTGCCTGTGACCCCGTTTCCGGCCCCAGGGTTGTCACCGATAAACTCATCTTT.

This clone is medium-sized. Other DNA sequences from this sample encode an identical CDR3 as well. This chain uses TRDV2 with TRDJ1; 8 bases agree with TRDD3. The CDR3 spans 18 residues. With V trimmed by 3 bases and J by 2 bases, 16 bases remained unmatched. Germline V gene data show CDR1 as GEAIGNYY and CDR2 as EKD. The DNA of the CDR3 is TGTGCCTGTGACCCCGTACTGGGGGTCCAGGGGGCGACCGATAAACTCATCTTT. Amino acids: CACDPVLGVQGATDKLIF.

By its share, this clone is medium-sized. This chain uses TRDV2 with TRDJ1, with TRDD3 matching over 10 bases. The CDR3 loop spans 17 amino acids. In germline, CDR1 is GEAIGNYY, CDR2 EKD. The V gene end was trimmed by 2 bases and the J gene end by 8 bases; junction bases not matched to a gene: 16. CDR3 in DNA: TGTGCCTGTGACAATTTATCTGTACTGGGGGATCCACAGAAACTCATCTTT. It yields the protein CACDNLSVLGDPQKLIF.

This chain's CDR3 is CACDTGNLLGDTQHTDKLIF. The CDR3 DNA is TGTGCCTGTGACACCGGAAATCTCCTGGGGGATACGCAGCACACCGATAAACTCATCTTT. The chain uses TRDV2 and TRDJ1; 12 bases fit TRDD3. The CDR3 contains 20 residues. Germline loops: CDR1 GEAIGNYY, CDR2 EKD. Trimming took 0 bases from V and 0 from J; bases not matched to a gene: 13.